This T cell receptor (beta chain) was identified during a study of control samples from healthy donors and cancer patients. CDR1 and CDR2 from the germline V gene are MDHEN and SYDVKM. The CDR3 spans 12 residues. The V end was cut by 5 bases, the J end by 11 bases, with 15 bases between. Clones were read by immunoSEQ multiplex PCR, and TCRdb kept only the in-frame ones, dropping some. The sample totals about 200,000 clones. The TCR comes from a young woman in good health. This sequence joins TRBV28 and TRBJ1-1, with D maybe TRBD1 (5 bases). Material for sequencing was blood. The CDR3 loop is CASSPRTLRAFF. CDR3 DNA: TGTGCCAGCAGTCCCCGGACACTAAGGGCTTTCTTT.